This T cell receptor (beta chain) originates from a study of T cell repertoires in cytomegalovirus infection. In TCRdb, the reads were re-called with MiXCR into one record per CDR3 protein. The top ten clones hold over 45% of a sample with about 570,000 distinct CDR3 sequences, under 45% of them seen once. Worth noting for this clonotype: The target antigen is unknown.

Material: cultured PBMCs, obtained from culture after CMV antigen stimulation. The clonotype was recovered from a human donor in good health (CMV status not recorded). Some clones in this sample may be carry-over from other donors' samples.

The CDR3 protein is CASSIDPAGSAGELFF. CDR3 bases: TGTGCCAGTAGTATAGATCCGGCAGGCTCTGCCGGGGAGCTGTTTTTT. The chain has TRBV19 and TRBJ2-2; D is ambiguous. The CDR3 spans 16 residues. Trimming removed 0 bases from V and 6 bases from J, with 14 bases in between. The V gene's germline CDR1 is LNHDA and CDR2 SQIVND (reference sequence). The whole variable domain, filled in from reference TRBV19 and TRBJ2-2, reads DGGITQSPKYLFRKEGQNVTLSCEQNLNHDAMYWYRQDPGQGLRLIYYSQIVNDFQKGDIAEGYSVSREKKESFPLTVTSAQKNPTAFYLCASSIDPAGSAGELFFGEGSRLTVL.